The present entry profiles one T cell receptor beta chain with its context. The data were taken from a study of blood T cell repertoires in COVID-19. Study as a whole: Researchers got acute and convalescent COVID-19 samples from the United States, Italy and Spain.

The authors' processing: Estimates of nucleated cell counts were drawn from the amplification of reference gene primers. Sequenced by immunoSEQ multiplex PCR; TCRdb stores in-frame clones only, minus some. For V, J and clone size, that table is used; D and trimming come from the DNA. The sample has about 150,000 clones, more than 80% seen once. There are 17 residues in the CDR3. CDR1 is MDHEN and CDR2 is SYDVKM in the germline V gene. Trimming took 6 bases from V and 5 from J, leaving 20 bases between them. The sequence came from a middle-aged woman with acute or convalescent COVID-19. Sequenced sample: peripheral blood. The chain links TRBV28 to TRBJ1-6; D not resolved. CDR3 loop: CASSRDHSGGNNSPLHF. In nucleotides, the CDR3 is TGTGCCAGCAGCCGAGACCACTCGGGAGGAAATAATTCACCCCTCCACTTT.